The 20 T cell receptor beta chains listed next were all sequenced from one sample in a study of PD-L1 blockade in urothelial cancer. The protocol was immunoSEQ multiplex PCR, while the TCRdb copy is restricted to in-frame clones and leaves out a portion. The top ten clones hold about 2.3% of a sample with 90,000 to 120,000 clones, approximately 85% of them seen once. The specimen comprised PBMCs, sampled around atezolizumab (anti-PD-L1) treatment. The source is a man between 50 and 59 years old with urothelial cancer.

The chain has TRBV19 and TRBJ2-5, with 8 bases lining up with TRBD1. CDR1 and CDR2 (germline): LNHDA, SQIVND (reference sequence). Trimming took 4 bases from V and 4 from J; bases not matched to a gene: 8. The CDR3 length is 15 residues. As DNA, the CDR3 is TGTGCCAGTAGTAGAGCCGGACAGGGCGGAGAGACCCAGTACTTC. Its protein is CASSRAGQGGETQYF.

This clone is a singleton in its sample. The V gene is TRBV19, the J gene TRBJ1-1, with 11 bases lining up with TRBD1. CDR1 LNHDA and CDR2 SQIVND come from the germline V gene (reference sequence). V shed 5 bases, J shed 4 bases, and the junction held 6 bases outside the gene matches. The CDR3 covers 15 residues. The CDR3 DNA follows: TGTGCCAGTAGTTTTGGGACAGGGGGTCTCACTGAAGCTTTCTTT. This translates into CASSFGTGGLTEAFF.

V and J are TRBV9 and TRBJ1-2, with 11 nucleotides matching TRBD1. CDR3 length: 15 amino acids. Looked up from germline, CDR1 is SGDLS and CDR2 is YYNGEE. V was clipped by 4 bases and J by 4 bases; unmatched bases: 6. CDR3: CASSLGQGVGYGYTF. In DNA, the CDR3 is TGTGCCAGCAGCTTGGGACAGGGGGTTGGCTATGGCTACACCTTC.

The chain joins TRBV11-2 to TRBJ2-1; the D is unclear. Trimming cost V 4 bases and J 0 bases, with 16 bases left between them. Germline CDR1 is SGHAT and CDR2 is FQNNGV. This CDR3 contains 17 residues. The chain's CDR3 is CASSSHLQASSYNEQFF. The CDR3 nucleotides read TGTGCCAGCAGCTCGCACCTTCAGGCGAGCTCCTACAATGAGCAGTTCTTC.

The genes are TRBV5-1 and TRBJ2-7, with 9 bases aligning to TRBD1. V gave up 4 bases and J gave up 1 base; unmatched junction bases: 3. CDR1 is SGHRS, CDR2 YFSETQ, per germline. The CDR3 totals 14 residues. The DNA for the CDR3 is TGCGCCAGCAGCCTGGACAGGGGATCCTACGAGCAGTACTTC. The encoded protein is CASSLDRGSYEQYF.

This sequence joins TRBV6-1 and TRBJ2-7, with 7 bases identical to TRBD1. CDR1 is MNHNS and CDR2 is SASEGT in the germline V gene. CDR3 length: 16 amino acids. Losses at the gene ends were 3 bases for V and 6 bases for J; bases not matched to a gene: 14. CDR3 protein: CASSDLNRGRVGEQYF. The CDR3 coding sequence is TGTGCCAGCAGTGACCTTAACAGGGGAAGAGTTGGCGAGCAGTACTTC.

The rearrangement links TRBV2 to TRBJ2-5; 7 bases map to TRBD1. The CDR3 totals 14 residues. The germline V gene has CDR1 SNHLY and CDR2 FYNNEI. The V and J ends lost 5 bases and 5 bases, in that order; junction bases with no gene match: 8. Here the CDR3 DNA reads TGTGCCAGCAGTCCCGACAGGGTGCGGGAGACCCAGTACTTC. Amino acid sequence: CASSPDRVRETQYF. The full variable domain, its missing parts supplied by reference TRBV2 and TRBJ2-5, is EPEVTQTPSHQVTQMGQEVILRCVPISNHLYFYWYRQILGQKVEFLVSFYNNEISEKSEIFDDQFSVERPDGSNFTLKIRSTKLEDSAMYFCASSPDRVRETQYFGPGTRLLVL.

The genes are TRBV14 and TRBJ1-1, with no clear D. This CDR3 region has 14 residues. V dropped 0 bases and J dropped 3 bases, with 8 bases sitting between them. The germline gives CDR1 SGHDN, CDR2 FVKESK. The CDR3 sequence is CASSQDPLYTEAFF. In DNA, the CDR3 is TGTGCCAGCAGCCAAGATCCCCTTTACACTGAAGCTTTCTTT.

The V gene is TRBV6-6, the J gene TRBJ2-7; 11 bases match TRBD1. The CDR3 is 15 amino acids. Losses at the gene ends were 7 bases for V and 1 base for J; bases not matched to a gene: 6. Germline V gene lookup returns CDR1 MNHNY and CDR2 SVGAGI (reference sequence). The CDR3 spells CASILGQGASYEQYF. The DNA of the CDR3 is TGTGCCAGCATCCTAGGACAGGGGGCGTCCTACGAGCAGTACTTC.

This CDR3 reads CASSGRVHNSPLHF. The CDR3 nucleotides read TGTGCCAGCAGTGGCAGGGTCCATAATTCACCCCTCCACTTT. The V call is TRBV6-5, the J call TRBJ1-6; possibly TRBD1 for D (5 bases). Germline CDR1 and CDR2: MNHEY and SVGAGI. V lost 5 bases and J lost 5, with 10 bases in between. The CDR3 is made up of 14 amino acids.

The chain uses TRBV7-9 and TRBJ1-4, with D tentatively TRBD1 (5 bases). V gave up 5 bases and J gave up 7 bases, with 14 bases separating them. The CDR3 is 14 amino acids. Germline V gene data show CDR1 as SEHNR and CDR2 as FQNEAQ (reference sequence). The CDR3 DNA reads TGTGCCAGCAGCCGGCGGGGGTCTGGTGAAAAACTGTTTTTT. This gives the protein CASSRRGSGEKLFF. The full variable domain, completed using reference TRBV7-9 and TRBJ1-4, is DTGVSQNPRHKITKRGQNVTFRCDPISEHNRLYWYRQTLGQGPEFLTYFQNEAQLEKSRLLSDRFSAERPKGSFSTLEIQRTEQGDSAMYLCASSRRGSGEKLFFGSGTQLSVL.

Only one count was recorded for this clone. The chain carries TRBV6-5 and TRBJ2-7; 10 bases line up with TRBD1. V shed 2 bases and J 5 bases; nucleotides not matched to a gene: 6. This CDR3 is 15 amino acids long. Germline assignment: CDR1 MNHEY and CDR2 SVGAGI. The CDR3: CASSYGGQGTHEQYF. The CDR3, as DNA: TGTGCCAGCAGTTACGGGGGACAGGGGACCCACGAGCAGTACTTC.

The CDR3 bases are TGTGCCAGCAACCGACCGGCGGTCGGGACCCAGTACTTC. This translates into CASNRPAVGTQYF. V is TRBV6-5 and J is TRBJ2-5; D is ambiguous. Between the trimmed V and J ends, which lost 7 bases and 7 bases, there was a span of 16 bases. This CDR3 is built from 13 residues. Per germline, CDR1 MNHEY and CDR2 SVGAGI.

A word on this clone: One junction end does not reproduce the germline sequence, and a read error may be involved. J is TRBJ1-4 and V is TRBV7-7, with 7 bases identical to TRBD1. The CDR3 is 14 residues long. Germline loops: CDR1 SSHAT, CDR2 FNYEAQ (reference sequence). The CDR3, as DNA: TGTGCTAGCAGCCCTCAGGGGGAAGGTGAAAAACTGTTTTTT. As protein: CASSPQGEGEKLFF.

In regard to this clone: The junction differs from germline at one of its ends, possibly a read error. This chain connects TRBV11-2 to TRBJ2-5; TRBD2 matches at 9 bases. The CDR3 sequence is 15 residues long. CDR1 and CDR2 (germline): SGHAT, FQNNGV. Here the CDR3 reads CASSLQRGVQGTQYF. CDR3 DNA: TGTGCCAGCAGCTTACAGCGGGGGGTTCAAGGGACCCAGTACTTC.

The V call is TRBV28, the J call TRBJ2-7; possibly TRBD1 for D (5 bases). Trimming left V 4 bases short and J 2 bases short, with 9 bases between. Germline CDR1 and CDR2: MDHEN and SYDVKM. The CDR3 spans 13 residues. CDR3 sequence (DNA): TGTGCCAGCAGTTCCAGGGTTCCCTACGAGCAGTACTTC. Its protein is CASSSRVPYEQYF.

The V gene is TRBV27, the J gene TRBJ2-7, with D possibly being TRBD1 (5 bases). Germline loops: CDR1 MNHEY, CDR2 SMNVEV (reference sequence). This CDR3 spans 16 amino acids. The V end lost 4 bases, the J end lost 0 bases, and 16 bases lay between the germline ends. CDR3 DNA sequence: TGTGCCAGCAGTTCACATCAGGGCGATAGCTCCTACGAGCAGTACTTC. Its translation: CASSSHQGDSSYEQYF.

The CDR3 loop is CASSQWTSGLKTQYF. In DNA form, the CDR3 reads TGCGCCAGCAGCCAATGGACTAGCGGGTTGAAGACCCAGTACTTC. V usage is TRBV4-1 and J usage is TRBJ2-5, with 11 bases aligning to TRBD2. V lost 2 bases to trimming and J lost 6 bases; unmatched junction nucleotides: 5. CDR1 is MGHRA, CDR2 YSYEKL, per germline. The CDR3 loop spans 15 amino acids.

The V call is TRBV7-8, the J call TRBJ2-5; perhaps TRBD2 as D (6 bases). This CDR3 contains 13 residues. V lost 7 bases to trimming and J lost 3 bases, with 12 bases between them. Germline lookup yields CDR1 SGHVS and CDR2 FQNEAQ. The CDR3: CASKSGGKETQYF. The CDR3 DNA reads TGTGCCAGCAAGTCGGGCGGGAAAGAGACCCAGTACTTC.

The rearrangement uses TRBV28 and TRBJ1-2; possible D gene TRBD1, 6 bases. The germline gives CDR1 MDHEN, CDR2 SYDVKM. V was cut by 6 bases and J by 0 bases, with 8 bases left in between. This CDR3 contains 13 residues. The CDR3 coding sequence is TGTGCCAGCAGACAGGGCGCTAACTATGGCTACACCTTC. Residues: CASRQGANYGYTF.